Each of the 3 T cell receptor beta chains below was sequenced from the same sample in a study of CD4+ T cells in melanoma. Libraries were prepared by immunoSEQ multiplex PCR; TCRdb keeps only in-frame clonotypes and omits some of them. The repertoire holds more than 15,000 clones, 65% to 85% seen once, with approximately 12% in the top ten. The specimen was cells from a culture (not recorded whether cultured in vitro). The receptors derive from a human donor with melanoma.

The chain's CDR3 is CASSPGKAGAITDTQYF. In DNA, the CDR3 is TGTGCCAGCAGCCCCGGCAAAGCGGGGGCCATCACAGATACGCAGTATTTT. The chain is built from TRBV4-2 and TRBJ2-3; 8 bases map to TRBD2. Germline CDR1 LGHNA, CDR2 YNFKEQ. This CDR3 comprises 17 residues. J was trimmed by 2 bases and V by 4 bases; bases with no gene match: 11.

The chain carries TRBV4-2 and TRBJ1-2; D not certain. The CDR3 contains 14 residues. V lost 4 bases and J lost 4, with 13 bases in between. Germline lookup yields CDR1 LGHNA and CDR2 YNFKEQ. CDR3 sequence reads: CASSPGSEVYGYTF. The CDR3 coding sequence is TGTGCCAGCAGCCCTGGATCGGAAGTCTATGGCTACACCTTC.

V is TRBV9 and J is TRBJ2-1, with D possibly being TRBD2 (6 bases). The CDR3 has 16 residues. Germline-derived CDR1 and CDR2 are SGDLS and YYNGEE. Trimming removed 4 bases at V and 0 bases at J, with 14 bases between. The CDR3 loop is CASSLIPGSSYNEQFF. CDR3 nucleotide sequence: TGTGCCAGCAGCCTAATCCCCGGGAGCTCCTACAATGAGCAGTTCTTC. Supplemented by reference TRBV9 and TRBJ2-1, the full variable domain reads DSGVTQTPKHLITATGQRVTLRCSPRSGDLSVYWYQQSLDQGLQFLIQYYNGEERAKGNILERFSAQQFPDLHSELNLSSLELGDSALYFCASSLIPGSSYNEQFFGPGTRLTVL.